Listed below are T cell receptor beta chains from one sample, sequenced in a study of cytomegalovirus exposure and HLA in healthy donors. Profiled with immunoSEQ multiplex PCR; TCRdb holds only in-frame clones, not every one. The sample holds more than 140,000 clones, 64% seen once. The material sequenced was PBMCs. Every receptor here comes from a woman aged 30 to 39 in good health and CMV-seropositive. Each CDR3 is given with its conserved first and last residue. A D gene is named only where the DNA matches it firmly. Clone size, where shown, is once, few, many, or a class for clones that have expanded.

j_call: TRBJ1-1
d_call: -
v_call: TRBV2
clone_size: -
cdr3_aa: CASSERGMGNTEAFF
cdr3_nt: TGTGCCAGCAGTGAGCGAGGGATGGGGAACACTGAAGCTTTCTTT

j_call: TRBJ1-2
d_call: TRBD1
v_call: TRBV5-1
clone_size: -
cdr3_aa: CASSPTGFLDGYTF
cdr3_nt: TGCGCCAGCAGCCCGACAGGGTTTTTAGATGGCTACACCTTC

j_call: TRBJ2-1
d_call: TRBD2
v_call: TRBV28
clone_size: -
cdr3_aa: CASSSASGRVAYNEQFF
cdr3_nt: TGTGCCAGCAGTTCCGCTAGCGGGAGGGTTGCCTACAATGAGCAGTTCTTC

j_call: TRBJ2-4
d_call: TRBD2
v_call: TRBV13
clone_size: -
cdr3_aa: CASSSRGLAGGNIQYF
cdr3_nt: TGTGCCAGCAGCTCAAGGGGACTAGCGGGAGGAAACATTCAGTACTTC

j_call: TRBJ2-6
d_call: -
v_call: TRBV2
clone_size: few
cdr3_aa: CASRRPPGSGANVLTF
cdr3_nt: TGTGCCAGTAGAAGACCCCCAGGGTCTGGGGCCAACGTCCTGACTTTC

j_call: TRBJ1-1
d_call: -
v_call: TRBV7-9
clone_size: few
cdr3_aa: CASRGVAEAFF
cdr3_nt: TGTGCCAGCAGAGGAGTGGCTGAAGCTTTCTTT

j_call: TRBJ2-7
d_call: -
v_call: TRBV13
clone_size: few
cdr3_aa: CASSADSYEQYF
cdr3_nt: TGTGCCAGCAGCGCCGACAGCTACGAGCAGTACTTC

j_call: TRBJ1-1
d_call: -
v_call: TRBV11-2
clone_size: few
cdr3_aa: CASSQQMNTEAFF
cdr3_nt: TGTGCCAGCAGCCAACAGATGAACACTGAAGCTTTCTTT

j_call: TRBJ1-1
d_call: TRBD1
v_call: TRBV5-1
clone_size: -
cdr3_aa: CASSLMGQGAAAITEAFF
cdr3_nt: TGCGCCAGCAGCTTGATGGGGCAGGGGGCTGCAGCGATCACTGAAGCTTTCTTT

j_call: TRBJ2-2
d_call: -
v_call: TRBV7-2
clone_size: -
cdr3_aa: CASSYRGGTGELFF
cdr3_nt: TGTGCCAGCAGCTACAGGGGGGGGACCGGGGAGCTGTTTTTT

j_call: TRBJ2-1
d_call: TRBD2
v_call: TRBV13
clone_size: once
cdr3_aa: CASSLSGGTYNEQFF
cdr3_nt: TGTGCCAGCAGCCTGAGCGGGGGGACCTACAATGAGCAGTTCTTC

j_call: TRBJ2-7
d_call: -
v_call: TRBV6-5
clone_size: few
cdr3_aa: CASSYSRQVHEQYF
cdr3_nt: TGTGCCAGCAGTTACTCGAGACAGGTCCACGAGCAGTACTTC

j_call: TRBJ1-5
d_call: -
v_call: TRBV4-1
clone_size: -
cdr3_aa: CASSPPWLDQPQHF
cdr3_nt: TGCGCCAGCAGCCCCCCTTGGCTCGATCAGCCCCAGCATTTT

j_call: TRBJ2-7
d_call: TRBD1
v_call: TRBV5-8
clone_size: once
cdr3_aa: CASSRRDSYEQYF
cdr3_nt: TGTGCCAGCAGCCGTCGGGACAGCTACGAGCAGTACTTC

j_call: TRBJ1-6
d_call: -
v_call: TRBV6-5
clone_size: -
cdr3_aa: CASSYDYAESNSPLHF
cdr3_nt: TGTGCCAGCAGTTACGATTACGCCGAGAGTAATTCACCCCTCCACTTT

j_call: TRBJ2-5
d_call: TRBD2
v_call: TRBV4-1
clone_size: -
cdr3_aa: CASSHPGLDGWETQYF
cdr3_nt: TGCGCCAGCAGCCATCCTGGACTAGATGGATGGGAGACCCAGTACTTC

j_call: TRBJ2-6
d_call: -
v_call: TRBV10-3
clone_size: few
cdr3_aa: CAIGFSGGANVLTF
cdr3_nt: TGTGCCATCGGGTTCTCGGGGGGGGCCAACGTCCTGACTTTC

j_call: TRBJ1-6
d_call: -
v_call: TRBV5-1
clone_size: -
cdr3_aa: CASSLGERASPLHF
cdr3_nt: TGCGCCAGCAGCTTGGGAGAGAGAGCTTCACCCCTCCACTTT

j_call: TRBJ1-1
d_call: -
v_call: TRBV30
clone_size: few
cdr3_aa: CAWSPTEKVAFF
cdr3_nt: TGTGCCTGGAGCCCGACGGAGAAGGTAGCTTTCTTT

j_call: TRBJ1-1
d_call: -
v_call: TRBV7-9
clone_size: -
cdr3_aa: CASSLMTGGNTEAFF
cdr3_nt: TGTGCCAGCAGCTTAATGACAGGCGGGAACACTGAAGCTTTCTTT

j_call: TRBJ1-1
d_call: -
v_call: TRBV28
clone_size: -
cdr3_aa: CASSHTNPWKQGSNTEAFF
cdr3_nt: TGTGCCAGCAGTCACACAAACCCCTGGAAACAGGGTTCGAACACTGAAGCTTTCTTT

j_call: TRBJ2-1
d_call: TRBD2
v_call: TRBV7-9
clone_size: -
cdr3_aa: CASSLAKASGGLDEQFF
cdr3_nt: TGTGCCAGCAGCTTAGCGAAGGCTAGCGGGGGCCTGGATGAGCAGTTCTTC

j_call: TRBJ1-3
d_call: TRBD1
v_call: TRBV7-9
clone_size: -
cdr3_aa: CASSTDRGRSGNTIYF
cdr3_nt: TGTGCCAGCAGCACGGACAGGGGGCGGTCTGGAAACACCATATATTTT

j_call: TRBJ2-7
d_call: TRBD1
v_call: TRBV5-6
clone_size: few
cdr3_aa: CASSFGTGGWYEQYF
cdr3_nt: TGTGCCAGCAGCTTCGGGACAGGGGGCTGGTACGAGCAGTACTTC

j_call: TRBJ2-5
d_call: -
v_call: TRBV5-1
clone_size: -
cdr3_aa: CASSQDYGETQYF
cdr3_nt: TGCGCCAGCAGCCAGGACTATGGGGAGACCCAGTACTTC

j_call: TRBJ2-3
d_call: TRBD2
v_call: TRBV7-2
clone_size: few
cdr3_aa: CASSLVGGPRDTQYF
cdr3_nt: TGTGCCAGCAGCTTAGTGGGAGGGCCAAGAGATACGCAGTATTTT

j_call: TRBJ1-1
d_call: TRBD1
v_call: TRBV2
clone_size: -
cdr3_aa: CASSDLDRGNTEAFF
cdr3_nt: TGTGCCAGCAGTGACCTGGACAGGGGGAACACTGAAGCTTTCTTT

j_call: TRBJ2-5
d_call: -
v_call: TRBV2
clone_size: -
cdr3_aa: CASTVAERTQYF
cdr3_nt: TGTGCCAGCACGGTGGCAGAGCGGACCCAGTACTTC

j_call: TRBJ1-1
d_call: -
v_call: TRBV2
clone_size: few
cdr3_aa: CASSRDPDSKTVNTEAFF
cdr3_nt: TGTGCCAGCAGTAGGGATCCGGACAGTAAAACAGTGAACACTGAAGCTTTCTTT

j_call: TRBJ1-2
d_call: -
v_call: TRBV9
clone_size: few
cdr3_aa: CASSAMSYGYTF
cdr3_nt: TGTGCCAGCAGCGCGATGAGCTATGGCTACACCTTC

j_call: TRBJ2-5
d_call: -
v_call: TRBV28
clone_size: -
cdr3_aa: CASSLNMKETQYF
cdr3_nt: TGTGCCAGCAGTTTAAACATGAAAGAGACCCAGTACTTC

j_call: TRBJ2-5
d_call: TRBD2
v_call: TRBV6-5
clone_size: -
cdr3_aa: CAPGGIRETQYF
cdr3_nt: TGTGCCCCGGGGGGGATCAGAGAGACCCAGTACTTC

j_call: TRBJ1-1
d_call: TRBD1
v_call: TRBV2
clone_size: once
cdr3_aa: CASRQGALFLNTEAFF
cdr3_nt: TGTGCCAGCAGACAGGGGGCCCTATTCTTGAACACTGAAGCTTTCTTT

j_call: TRBJ2-3
d_call: TRBD2
v_call: TRBV5-1
clone_size: -
cdr3_aa: CASRTSGGAIDTQYF
cdr3_nt: TGCGCCAGCAGGACTAGCGGGGGGGCGATAGATACGCAGTATTTT

j_call: TRBJ1-1
d_call: -
v_call: TRBV2
clone_size: -
cdr3_aa: CASSAPRGNTEAFF
cdr3_nt: TGTGCCAGCAGTGCCCCCCGGGGGAACACTGAAGCTTTCTTT

j_call: TRBJ2-3
d_call: -
v_call: TRBV9
clone_size: few
cdr3_aa: CASSSTDTQYF
cdr3_nt: TGTGCCAGCTCTAGCACAGATACGCAGTATTTT

j_call: TRBJ2-5
d_call: -
v_call: TRBV4-2
clone_size: -
cdr3_aa: CASSQGTEQETQYF
cdr3_nt: TGTGCCAGCAGCCAAGGGACAGAACAAGAGACCCAGTACTTC

j_call: TRBJ1-5
d_call: -
v_call: TRBV11-2
clone_size: -
cdr3_aa: CASSLRSNQPQHF
cdr3_nt: TGTGCCAGCAGCTTACGTAGCAATCAGCCCCAGCATTTT

j_call: TRBJ2-7
d_call: TRBD1
v_call: TRBV28
clone_size: -
cdr3_aa: CASIGGQTTYEQYF
cdr3_nt: TGTGCCAGCATTGGGGGACAGACAACCTACGAGCAGTACTTC

j_call: TRBJ1-1
d_call: TRBD1
v_call: TRBV7-2
clone_size: -
cdr3_aa: CASSTDRGTEAFF
cdr3_nt: TGTGCCAGCAGCACAGACAGGGGGACTGAAGCTTTCTTT

j_call: TRBJ1-2
d_call: TRBD1
v_call: TRBV30
clone_size: -
cdr3_aa: CAWTPTGGNGYTF
cdr3_nt: TGTGCCTGGACCCCGACAGGGGGCAATGGCTACACCTTC

j_call: TRBJ2-3
d_call: -
v_call: TRBV27
clone_size: -
cdr3_aa: CASSLFSRLYVTQYF
cdr3_nt: TGTGCCAGCAGTTTATTCTCTAGGCTGTACGTTACGCAGTATTTT

j_call: TRBJ1-6
d_call: -
v_call: TRBV6-4
clone_size: -
cdr3_aa: CASSDRGRSPLHF
cdr3_nt: TGTGCCAGCAGTGACAGGGGCAGATCACCCCTCCACTTT

j_call: TRBJ2-1
d_call: -
v_call: TRBV7-6
clone_size: -
cdr3_aa: CASSLMGGHNNEQFF
cdr3_nt: TGTGCCAGCAGCTTAATGGGGGGGCATAACAATGAGCAGTTCTTC

j_call: TRBJ2-3
d_call: -
v_call: TRBV19
clone_size: -
cdr3_aa: CASSTLAASTDTQYF
cdr3_nt: TGTGCCAGTAGTACTTTAGCGGCTAGCACAGATACGCAGTATTTT

j_call: TRBJ2-7
d_call: -
v_call: TRBV7-2
clone_size: -
cdr3_aa: CASSSSREQYF
cdr3_nt: TGTGCCAGCAGTTCCTCCCGGGAGCAGTACTTC

j_call: TRBJ1-4
d_call: -
v_call: TRBV19
clone_size: -
cdr3_aa: CASRPRLRGPTNEKLFF
cdr3_nt: TGTGCCAGTAGACCCCGCCTCAGGGGTCCAACTAATGAAAAACTGTTTTTT

j_call: TRBJ1-5
d_call: TRBD1
v_call: TRBV4-2
clone_size: -
cdr3_aa: CASSQDGTGQEPQHF
cdr3_nt: TGTGCCAGCAGCCAAGATGGGACAGGGCAGGAGCCCCAGCATTTT

j_call: TRBJ1-2
d_call: -
v_call: TRBV4-1
clone_size: -
cdr3_aa: CASSQDLPYGYTF
cdr3_nt: TGCGCCAGCAGCCAAGATCTCCCGTATGGCTACACCTTC

j_call: TRBJ1-5
d_call: TRBD1
v_call: TRBV18
clone_size: -
cdr3_aa: CASSPRGDSNQPQHF
cdr3_nt: TGTGCCAGCTCACCCAGGGGGGATAGCAATCAGCCCCAGCATTTT

j_call: TRBJ2-1
d_call: TRBD2
v_call: TRBV7-9
clone_size: -
cdr3_aa: CASSFSGSSGEQFF
cdr3_nt: TGTGCCAGCAGCTTTAGCGGGAGCTCGGGAGAGCAGTTCTTC

j_call: TRBJ2-7
d_call: -
v_call: TRBV6-5
clone_size: -
cdr3_aa: CASSRNSPASEQYF
cdr3_nt: TGTGCCAGCAGTCGGAACAGCCCCGCCTCCGAGCAGTACTTC

j_call: TRBJ1-1
d_call: -
v_call: TRBV28
clone_size: few
cdr3_aa: CASRRLGLTNTEAFF
cdr3_nt: TGTGCCAGCAGACGATTAGGACTGACGAACACTGAAGCTTTCTTT

j_call: TRBJ2-5
d_call: -
v_call: TRBV5-4
clone_size: -
cdr3_aa: CASSYEYLLTGKETQYF
cdr3_nt: TGTGCCAGCAGCTACGAATACCTTCTGACAGGCAAAGAGACCCAGTACTTC

j_call: TRBJ2-4
d_call: -
v_call: TRBV6-1
clone_size: -
cdr3_aa: CASSEGLKGRGLHLAKNIQYF
cdr3_nt: TGTGCCAGCAGTGAAGGGTTGAAAGGGCGGGGCCTGCACCTAGCCAAAAACATTCAGTACTTC

j_call: TRBJ2-3
d_call: -
v_call: TRBV23-1
clone_size: -
cdr3_aa: CASSHSSTDTQYF
cdr3_nt: TGCGCCAGCAGTCACAGTAGCACAGATACGCAGTATTTT

j_call: TRBJ2-1
d_call: TRBD2
v_call: TRBV6-4
clone_size: -
cdr3_aa: CASSAETSGEQFF
cdr3_nt: TGTGCCAGCAGTGCGGAAACTAGCGGCGAGCAGTTCTTC

j_call: TRBJ1-2
d_call: -
v_call: TRBV2
clone_size: -
cdr3_aa: CASSEIREGRGGYTF
cdr3_nt: TGTGCCAGCAGTGAAATCAGGGAGGGGCGGGGTGGCTACACCTTC

j_call: TRBJ1-2
d_call: -
v_call: TRBV19
clone_size: -
cdr3_aa: CASSINTVYGYTF
cdr3_nt: TGTGCCAGTAGTATCAACACAGTCTATGGCTACACCTTC

j_call: TRBJ1-4
d_call: -
v_call: TRBV9
clone_size: few
cdr3_aa: CASSETGGPVEKLFF
cdr3_nt: TGTGCCAGCAGCGAGACGGGAGGCCCAGTTGAAAAACTGTTTTTT